What follows are 3 T cell receptor beta chains derived from one specimen sequenced in a study of PD-1 blockade in mismatch repair-deficient tumors. The protocol was immunoSEQ multiplex PCR, while the TCRdb copy is restricted to in-frame clones and leaves out a portion. The profile shows tens of thousands of clones, about 78% of them singletons. The source was peripheral blood, collected 2 weeks after starting pembrolizumab. All receptors come from an adult with mismatch repair-deficient cancer.

The chain carries TRBV5-4 and TRBJ2-7; D unresolved. Trimming took 3 bases from V and 3 from J, leaving 10 bases between them. Germline lookup yields CDR1 SGHNT and CDR2 YYREEE (reference sequence). The CDR3 runs 13 residues. The CDR3 nucleotides are TGTGCCAGCAGCTCGGCGGACGACTACGAGCAGTACTTC. This gives the protein CASSSADDYEQYF.

The chain uses TRBV7-9 and TRBJ2-1; the match to TRBD2 covers 14 bases. The CDR3 is 16 amino acids. In germline, CDR1 is SEHNR, CDR2 FQNEAQ (reference sequence). The junction had 11 bases not matched to a gene; V was cut back by 6 bases and J by 10 bases. CDR3 loop: CASSFGTSGRVAEQFF. DNA for the CDR3: TGTGCCAGCAGTTTTGGGACTAGCGGGAGAGTGGCGGAGCAGTTCTTC.

The chain joins TRBV11-2 to TRBJ2-7; 7 bases agree with TRBD1. The CDR3 is 14 residues long. V was pared by 5 bases and J by 4 bases, with 8 bases of the junction left unmatched. CDR1 SGHAT and CDR2 FQNNGV come from the germline V gene. CDR3 in amino acids: CASSRNRGPYEQYF. The CDR3 nucleotides are TGTGCCAGCAGCCGAAACAGGGGTCCGTACGAGCAGTACTTC.